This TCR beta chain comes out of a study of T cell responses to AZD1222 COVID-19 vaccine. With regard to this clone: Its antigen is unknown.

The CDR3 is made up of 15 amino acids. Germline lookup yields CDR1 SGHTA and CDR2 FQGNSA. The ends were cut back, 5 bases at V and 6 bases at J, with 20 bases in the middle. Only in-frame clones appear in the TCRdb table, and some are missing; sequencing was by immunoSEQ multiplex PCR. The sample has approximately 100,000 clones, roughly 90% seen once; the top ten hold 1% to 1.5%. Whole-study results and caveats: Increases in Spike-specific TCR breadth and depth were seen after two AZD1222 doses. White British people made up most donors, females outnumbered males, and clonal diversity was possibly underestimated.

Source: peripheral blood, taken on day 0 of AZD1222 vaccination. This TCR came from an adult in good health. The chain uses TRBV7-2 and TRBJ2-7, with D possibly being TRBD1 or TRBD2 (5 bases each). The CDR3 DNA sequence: TGTGCCAGCAGCCCTTCGGGGACCCTGGGATTCGAGCAGTACTTC. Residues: CASSPSGTLGFEQYF.